The present T cell receptor (beta chain) was sequenced within a study of tumour-infiltrating T cells in Burkitt lymphoma. Overall study context: Patients covered every epidemiological subtype of Burkitt lymphoma. Productive clonality predicted overall and progression-free survival. Findings of the study overall: Public clonotypes, several, appeared across numerous Burkitt lymphoma patients.

The table came from immunoSEQ multiplex PCR; TCRdb's copy has only in-frame clones and leaves some out. The repertoire holds some 2,100 clones, with around an eighth as singletons. This clone turned up a few times. Its antigen is unidentified. The sequence was collected from a human donor with Burkitt lymphoma. Sequencing was carried out using tumor tissue.

DNA for the CDR3: TGTGCCAGCAGCTCTCAGGGTGGCACTGAAGCTTTCTTT. Translated, it gives CASSSQGGTEAFF. The chain has TRBV7-3 and TRBJ1-1; TRBD1 might be the D (5 bases). The V end lost 4 bases, the J end lost 4 bases, and 10 bases lay between the germline ends. The CDR3 consists of 13 residues. The V gene's germline CDR1 is SGHTA and CDR2 FQGTGA.